This T cell receptor beta chain was documented in a study of cytomegalovirus exposure and HLA in healthy donors. It was with 60 Vbeta and 13 Jbeta primers that the PCR ran. This table comes from immunoSEQ multiplex PCR, and its TCRdb copy is limited to in-frame clones, with some not included. There are 130,000 or so clones in the sample; about 83% occur only once, and 3.4% lies in the top ten. The sample consisted of PBMCs. The source of this sequence is a man aged 30 to 45 in good health and CMV-seronegative.

CDR3: CASSVSGGASDTQYF. CDR3 coding DNA: TGTGCCAGCAGCGTTAGCGGGGGGGCATCGGATACGCAGTATTTT. The J gene is TRBJ2-3, the V gene TRBV9; 11 nucleotides agree with TRBD2. Trimming at V came to 2 bases and at J to 6 bases, leaving 5 bases not matched to a gene. The CDR3 totals 15 residues. Germline loops: CDR1 SGDLS, CDR2 YYNGEE.